This TCR beta chain was identified in a study of early stage breast cancer tumors (dated by TCRdb to about 2017). With regard to the full study: Of the roughly 15 invasive breast tumors, approximately 11 were found to be estrogen receptor-positive, progesterone receptor-positive and HER2-negative. Eight of the 12 ER+/PR+/HER2- tumors were invasive ductal carcinomas, while the other four were invasive lobular carcinomas. The samples as a whole yielded around 2.4 million detected templates, corresponding to 850,000 to 1,400,000 unique clonotypes. On average, each sample got 7.5 to 10-fold read coverage.

The CDR3 starts with the cysteine, ends with the phenylalanine, and has 14 residues. This entry keeps only the CDR3 DNA: 42 bases, framed from base 1. V loses 5 bases of germline sequence and J loses 4 bases, and the interval between the two ends is 14 bases. Looking up the germline V gene (reference sequence) yields CDR1 SEHNR and CDR2 FQNEAQ. Two independent genomic DNA replicates were amplified for each sample, with 0.5 ug used for blood and around 1.5 ug for tumor or normal breast. Following the manufacturer's instructions, the ImmunoSeq Intro kit was used to carry out TCRB sequencing on genomic DNA. Multiplex PCR ran about 31 cycles with proprietary primers and spike-in control sequences for absolute quantification. Single-end 150-bp reads were used to sequence an 87-bp fragment spanning the CDR3 and the flanking V and J genes. Each lane of an Illumina MiSeq running version 3.0 chemistry carried seven multiplexed samples, with two replicates apiece. As for the original processing: The vendor's proprietary pipeline processed the raw data and merged both replicates into a single result for each sample. To define clonotypes, the study grouped productive rearrangements that shared the V-gene family, CDR3 amino acid sequence and J-gene segment. Clonality was computed as 1 minus the normalized Shannon entropy (Pielou evenness) of TCRB abundances. To estimate T cell density, the total number of templates was divided by the number of input cells, which was inferred from the amount of DNA input. Total repertoire diversity and clonality were estimated with Recon using default parameters. Clonotypes with over 0.1% abundance in tumor and at least 32-fold higher abundance in tumor than in normal breast were defined as tumor-enriched. In its TCRdb copy, this immuneACCESS table keeps in-frame sequences only and misses some clones. Where compared with another copy, unresolved V genes explain less than half of these, and the others have no known cause. The V and J calls and clone size come from that table; D and trimming were worked out from the DNA. The sample table holds about 36,000 clones, of which approximately 74% were seen once. About 6.8% of the sample is held by the ten biggest clonotypes.

About this clone: The antigen this receptor binds is unknown. Per-base quality was not reported, and no clone a single base away is much larger than it.

The study profiled bulk TCR beta-chain repertoires in matched peripheral blood, tumor and adjacent normal breast tissue taken from approximately 15 patients with early-stage breast cancer. Before surgery, roughly 4.5-11 mL of whole blood was collected into EDTA tubes and then processed within 2 hours. Peripheral blood mononuclear cells were isolated by Ficoll-Paque centrifugation in SepMate-50 tubes. For storage in liquid nitrogen, PBMCs were cryopreserved as aliquots of about 1.9 to 4.5 million cells in around 90% FBS with 10% DMSO. The Qiagen AllPrep DNA/RNA Mini kit was used to extract genomic DNA. Points the paper makes about the study in general: Chain pairing and functional markers such as CD4, CD8 and FOXP3 were not captured by bulk genomic DNA sequencing of unsorted cells. Repertoires from blood resembled normal breast more closely than tumor, and using blood as a reference for each tissue separated tumor from normal in 14 of 16 patients. Enriched TCRB sequences shared across patients were found to be mostly commonly generated sequences that were unlikely to play an important role in the tumor microenvironment. About 2.7-fold higher T cell density and higher clonality were observed in tumors than in adjacent normal breast tissue. Analysis by tumor subtype was prevented by the small cohort size.

This TCR was sampled from a person aged 55 to 69 with breast cancer. Recombination connected TRBV7-9 to TRBJ1-1, with TRBD1 tentatively as D gene (6 bases match). The source material was blood. The DNA sequence is given as TGTGCCAGCAGCCTCGGGACACCCAGCACTGAAGCTTTCTTT. Its translation is CASSLGTPSTEAFF.